What follows describes a single T cell receptor beta chain. The data originate from a study of cytomegalovirus exposure and HLA in healthy donors. The PCR had 60 Vbeta and 13 Jbeta primers. TCRdb's table, derived via immunoSEQ multiplex PCR, lists solely in-frame clones and lacks some. This sample yields 90,000 to 140,000 clones, of which about 13% are seen a single time; about a sixth belongs to the top ten. V was shortened by 4 bases and J by 0 bases, with 18 bases between the two germline ends. This CDR3 has 17 residues. Germline V lookup: CDR1 SGDLS, CDR2 YYNGEE. This TCR derives from a man aged 35 to 55 in good health and CMV-seropositive. This sequence joins TRBV9 and TRBJ2-3; D might be TRBD2 (5 bases). The sequenced material came from PBMCs. The CDR3: CASSPSGGSGSTDTQYF. The DNA of the CDR3 is TGTGCCAGCAGCCCTAGTGGTGGGAGCGGAAGCACAGATACGCAGTATTTT.